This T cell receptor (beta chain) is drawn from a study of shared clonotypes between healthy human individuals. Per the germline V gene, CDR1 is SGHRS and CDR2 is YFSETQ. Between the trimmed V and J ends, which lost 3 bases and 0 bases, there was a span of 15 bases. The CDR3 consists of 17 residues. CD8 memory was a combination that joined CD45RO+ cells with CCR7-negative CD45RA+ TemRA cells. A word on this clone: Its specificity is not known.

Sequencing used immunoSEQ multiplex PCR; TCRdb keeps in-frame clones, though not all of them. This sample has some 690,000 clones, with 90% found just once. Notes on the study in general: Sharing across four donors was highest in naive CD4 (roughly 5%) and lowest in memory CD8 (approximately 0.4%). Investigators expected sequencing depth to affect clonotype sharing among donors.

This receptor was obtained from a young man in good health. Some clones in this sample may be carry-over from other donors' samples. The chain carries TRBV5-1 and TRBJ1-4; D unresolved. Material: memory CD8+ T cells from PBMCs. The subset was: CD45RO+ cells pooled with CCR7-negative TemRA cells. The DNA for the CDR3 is TGCGCCAGCAGCTCCTATATCGACCGAGCAACTAATGAAAAACTGTTTTTT. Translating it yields CASSSYIDRATNEKLFF.